This T cell receptor (beta chain) was obtained from a study of blood T cell repertoires in COVID-19. Study summary: Both acute and convalescent COVID-19 samples were obtained from the United States, Italy and Spain. PBMCs, B-cell-depleted T cells, or T cells provided the cDNA or gDNA that made up the material.

This CDR3 has 14 amino acids. The V end was cut by 0 bases, the J end by 4 bases, with 9 bases between. CDR1 is ENHRY, CDR2 SYGVKD, per germline. Authors' data handling: Reference gene primers were amplified, and this amplification served to estimate nucleated cell counts. Sequencing used immunoSEQ multiplex PCR; TCRdb keeps in-frame clones, though not all of them. D and trimming were read from the DNA, whereas the V and J calls and clone size are those reported in that table. Of over 350,000 clones detected, roughly 88% appear once; the ten largest clones hold 0.95% to 1%. Those who participated ranged in age from about 18 to 89 years and resided in 20 to 30 US areas.

This chain uses TRBV10-3 with TRBJ1-2, with D possibly matching TRBD1 (5 bases). The source is a woman in her 30s with acute COVID-19. The material sequenced was PBMCs or T cells enriched from blood (not recorded which). The CDR3 nucleotides read TGTGCCATCAGTGAGTCGGGGCAGACCTATGGCTACACCTTC. Its protein product is CAISESGQTYGYTF.